Here is one T cell receptor (beta chain) with its context. What it recognizes is unknown. This specimen belongs to a study of cytomegalovirus exposure and HLA in healthy donors. Broader study findings: Within an earlier analysis, most TCR beta V segments proved productive either about 90% or about 30% of the time. With high specificity and sensitivity, the classifier reportedly diagnosed cytomegalovirus status. Despite most TCR sequences being rare, some public TCRs occurred in many donors. The study put 150 or so TCR beta chains on its list as cytomegalovirus-associated.

The PCR used 60 Vbeta and 13 Jbeta primers. Sequencing used immunoSEQ multiplex PCR; TCRdb keeps in-frame clones, though not all of them. The sample comprises about 94,000 clones, approximately 74% of which are singletons, and 20% to 25% rests with the top ten. The receptor was isolated from a young man in good health and CMV-seropositive. Sequenced sample: PBMCs.

CDR3 nucleotides: TGTGCCAGCAGCCAGAATGAAAAACTGTTTTTT. Translating gives CASSQNEKLFF. The chain employs TRBV28 and TRBJ1-4; no firm D call. This CDR3 contains 11 residues. From germline, CDR1 is MDHEN and CDR2 SYDVKM. V was shortened by 6 bases and J by 5 bases, with 4 bases between the two germline ends.